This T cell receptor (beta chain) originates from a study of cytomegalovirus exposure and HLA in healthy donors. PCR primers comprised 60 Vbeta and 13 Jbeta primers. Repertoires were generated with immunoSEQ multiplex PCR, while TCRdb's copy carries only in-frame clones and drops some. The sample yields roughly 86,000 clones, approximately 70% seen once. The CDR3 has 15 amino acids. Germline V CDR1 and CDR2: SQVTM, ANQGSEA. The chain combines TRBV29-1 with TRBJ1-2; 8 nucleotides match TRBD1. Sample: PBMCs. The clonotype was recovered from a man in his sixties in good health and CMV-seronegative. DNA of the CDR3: TGCATCATAACGAATCAGGGGGCGAGGGGCTATGGCTACACCTTC. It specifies CIITNQGARGYGYTF.